One and the same sample provided the 32 T cell receptor beta chains below, sequenced in a study of blood T cell repertoires in COVID-19. Clones were read by immunoSEQ multiplex PCR, and TCRdb kept only the in-frame ones, dropping some. The table lists 150,000 to 200,000 clones, approximately 91% of them singletons. Source material: peripheral blood. The receptor source for this set is a man younger than 35 with acute or convalescent COVID-19.

The chain carries TRBV29-1 and TRBJ1-4; a possible D gene is TRBD1 (6 bases). Germline lookup yields CDR1 SQVTM and CDR2 ANQGSEA. Trimming cost V 2 bases and J 11 bases, with 15 bases left between them. This CDR3 contains 13 residues. The CDR3 region is CSVERGRGGKLFF. The CDR3 region has the DNA TGCAGCGTTGAAAGGGGCAGGGGAGGGAAACTGTTTTTT.

V is TRBV5-1 and J is TRBJ2-3; TRBD2 might be the D (6 bases). CDR3 length: 16 amino acids. CDR1 and CDR2 from the germline V gene are SGHRS and YFSETQ. V lost 4 bases, J lost 0 bases, and 15 bases lay in between. This chain's CDR3 is CASSRTERVSTDTQYF. CDR3 DNA sequence: TGCGCCAGCAGCCGGACGGAGCGGGTTAGCACAGATACGCAGTATTTT.

This clone occurred a few times. For the CDR3, the DNA is TGTGCCAGCAGCATGGTCCAGGAGAACACTGAAGCTTTCTTT. Protein product: CASSMVQENTEAFF. The chain combines TRBV28 with TRBJ1-1; D is ambiguous. CDR1 and CDR2 (germline): MDHEN, SYDVKM. The length of the CDR3 is 14 residues. V shed 6 bases and J shed 1 base, with 12 bases lying between them.

The V call is TRBV19, the J call TRBJ1-5, with D tentatively TRBD1 (5 bases). Germline CDR1 reads LNHDA; CDR2 reads SQIVND (reference sequence). The CDR3 consists of 15 residues. V was pared by 4 bases and J by 4 bases, with 14 bases between. In nucleotides, the CDR3 is TGTGCCAGTAGTACCCGACAGCCACGGAATCAGCCCCAGCATTTT. It yields the protein CASSTRQPRNQPQHF.

The chain links TRBV6-4 to TRBJ1-2, with D maybe TRBD1 (5 bases). V was pared by 2 bases and J by 6 bases, with 7 bases between. Germline CDR1 reads MRHNA; CDR2 reads SNTAGT. The CDR3 runs 12 residues. The CDR3 DNA reads as TGTGCCAGCAGTGACGGGGGGAATGGCTACACCTTC. Its translation: CASSDGGNGYTF.

V is TRBV7-8 and J is TRBJ1-5; D perhaps matches TRBD1 (6 bases). The germline CDR1 and CDR2 sequences are SGHVS and FQNEAQ. The CDR3 is 16 residues long. Trimming shortened V by 1 base and J by 0 bases, and 10 bases separated the two germline ends. CDR3 in DNA: TGTGCCAGCAGCTTAGGGGGACAATATAGCAATCAGCCCCAGCATTTT. Its translation: CASSLGGQYSNQPQHF.

The J gene is TRBJ1-1, the V gene TRBV5-1; possible D gene TRBD1, 5 bases. The germline gives CDR1 SGHRS, CDR2 YFSETQ. V lost 4 bases, J lost 6 bases, and 22 bases lay in between. This CDR3 region has 16 residues. CDR3 nucleotide sequence: TGCGCCAGCAGCCGGGGAACGCGGGGCATAGCGCCTGAAGCTTTCTTT. Translated, it gives CASSRGTRGIAPEAFF.

The rearrangement uses TRBV25-1 and TRBJ2-5; 7 bases line up with TRBD2. The CDR3 is 17 residues long. J was trimmed by 0 bases and V by 5 bases; bases with no gene match: 12. Germline loops: CDR1 MGHDK, CDR2 SYGVNS. The CDR3 DNA reads as TGTGCCAGCAGTCCAAATTGGGGGGGTTCGGACCAAGAGACCCAGTACTTC. Protein product: CASSPNWGGSDQETQYF.

The J gene is TRBJ2-3, the V gene TRBV7-6; 16 positions match TRBD2. CDR3 size: 19 residues. V lost 5 bases and J lost 4; bases outside the gene matches: 12. Germline-derived CDR1 and CDR2 are SGHVS and FNYEAQ. The CDR3 loop is CASSPGLAGGRGSSDTQYF. Written as DNA, the CDR3 is TGTGCCAGCAGCCCGGGACTAGCGGGGGGGCGGGGAAGTTCAGATACGCAGTATTTT. Full variable domain (missing parts from reference TRBV7-6 and TRBJ2-3): GAGVSQSPRYKVTKRGQDVALRCDPISGHVSLYWYRQALGQGPEFLTYFNYEAQQDKSGLPNDRFSAERPEGSISTLTIQRTEQRDSAMYRCASSPGLAGGRGSSDTQYFGPGTRLTVL.

In nucleotides, the CDR3 is TGTGCCACCAATACAGAGGGGGGGGCTAATGAAAAACTGTTTTTT. The encoded protein is CATNTEGGANEKLFF. This chain connects TRBV7-2 to TRBJ1-4, with D perhaps matching TRBD1 (6 bases). The CDR3 extends over 15 amino acids. CDR1 and CDR2 (germline): SGHTA, FQGNSA. V lost 10 bases and J lost 3, with 18 bases in between.

The chain has TRBV2 and TRBJ1-1, with D possibly being TRBD1 (6 bases). CDR3 length: 14 amino acids. The germline gives CDR1 SNHLY, CDR2 FYNNEI. Trimming took 6 bases from V and 5 from J, leaving 16 bases between them. The CDR3, as DNA: TGTGCCAGCAGCCAATCAGGGGAGGGGACTGAAGCTTTCTTT. Protein: CASSQSGEGTEAFF.

This chain joins TRBV29-1 and TRBJ1-3; D gene ambiguous. This CDR3 is 14 amino acids long. In germline, CDR1 is SQVTM, CDR2 ANQGSEA. The V end was cut by 6 bases, the J end by 4 bases, with 16 bases between. This CDR3 is CSVYGSTDGNTIYF. DNA of the CDR3: TGCAGCGTATACGGGAGCACGGACGGAAACACCATATATTTT.

This chain links TRBV19 with TRBJ1-1, with D tentatively TRBD1 (5 bases). The CDR3 totals 14 residues. Trimming left V 5 bases short and J 3 bases short, with 13 bases between. Looked up from germline, CDR1 is LNHDA and CDR2 is SQIVND (reference sequence). The CDR3 is CASSSLGPDTEAFF. The CDR3 DNA reads as TGTGCCAGTAGTTCTCTGGGGCCGGACACTGAAGCTTTCTTT.

This clone was recorded once. The rearrangement links TRBV5-1 to TRBJ1-5, with TRBD1 as a possible D gene (6 bases). Per the germline V gene, CDR1 is SGHRS and CDR2 is YFSETQ. The V end was cut by 3 bases, the J end by 3 bases, with 10 bases between. This CDR3 region has 14 residues. CDR3 in amino acids: CASSSGDINQPQHF. CDR3 coding DNA: TGCGCCAGCAGCTCAGGGGACATCAATCAGCCCCAGCATTTT.

CDR3 nucleotides: TGTGCCAGCAGCTTGCAGGGGGCGCGGGAGCAGTACTTC. It is translated as CASSLQGAREQYF. The chain has TRBV5-4 and TRBJ2-7, with 8 nucleotides matching TRBD1. Losses at the gene ends were 1 base for V and 7 bases for J; bases not matched to a gene: 4. CDR1 is SGHNT and CDR2 is YYREEE in the germline V gene (reference sequence). This CDR3 has 13 amino acids.

The rearrangement joins TRBV1 to TRBJ1-3; the DNA was not compared with TRBD1, the D call given in the table. TRBV1 is noted as a pseudogene. This CDR3 has 18 residues. The CDR3 nucleotides are TGCACCAGCAGCCAAGACATGGGCAGGGATGTATATGGAAACACCATATATTTT. Its protein product is CTSSQDMGRDVYGNTIYF.

The chain is built from TRBV6-1 and TRBJ2-3; a possible D gene is TRBD2 (5 bases). The CDR3 is 12 amino acids. Trimming removed 2 bases at V and 8 bases at J, with 8 bases between. Germline values: CDR1 MNHNS, CDR2 SASEGT. CDR3 DNA sequence: TGTGCCAGCAGTGAAACCGGGGTTACGCAGTATTTT. Translation: CASSETGVTQYF.

This rearrangement joins TRBV5-1 to TRBJ1-6; D may be TRBD1 (6 bases). The V gene's germline CDR1 is SGHRS and CDR2 YFSETQ. This CDR3 spans 16 amino acids. Trimming took 4 bases from V and 6 from J, leaving 17 bases between them. The CDR3 region is CASSPIVTGSNSPLHF. CDR3 in DNA: TGCGCCAGCAGCCCGATTGTAACAGGGTCTAATTCACCCCTCCACTTT. The variable domain in full, completed from reference TRBV5-1 and TRBJ1-6, reads KAGVTQTPRYLIKTRGQQVTLSCSPISGHRSVSWYQQTPGQGLQFLFEYFSETQRNKGNFPGRFSGRQFSNSRSEMNVSTLELGDSALYLCASSPIVTGSNSPLHFGNGTRLTVT.

The CDR3 spells CASSLAVGGAYNEQFF. The CDR3 bases are TGTGCCAGCAGCTTAGCGGTGGGAGGCGCCTACAATGAGCAGTTCTTC. The rearrangement joins TRBV7-8 to TRBJ2-1, with D possibly TRBD2 on 6 matching bases. The CDR3 totals 16 residues. V was pared by 0 bases and J by 2 bases, with 11 bases between. Germline CDR1 and CDR2: SGHVS and FQNEAQ.

V and J are TRBV5-1 and TRBJ2-5, with TRBD2 matching over 7 bases. CDR3 size: 16 residues. Unmatched junction bases numbered 10, after V lost 1 base and J lost 4 bases. CDR1 and CDR2 from the germline V gene are SGHRS and YFSETQ. CDR3 amino acids: CASSLLWGRAGETQYF. DNA for the CDR3: TGCGCCAGCAGCTTGTTGTGGGGGAGGGCCGGAGAGACCCAGTACTTC.

The chain employs TRBV6-1 and TRBJ2-7; 13 bases fit TRBD2. V lost 1 base to trimming and J lost 0 bases; unmatched junction nucleotides: 6. CDR3 size: 18 residues. In germline, CDR1 is MNHNS, CDR2 SASEGT. The CDR3 DNA reads TGTGCCAGCAGTGAAGTCCTCGGGACTAGCGGGGTCTCCTACGAGCAGTACTTC. Translation: CASSEVLGTSGVSYEQYF.

The chain uses TRBV12-3 or TRBV12-4 and TRBJ2-7, with 7 bases identical to TRBD1. Losses at the gene ends were 6 bases for V and 0 bases for J; bases not matched to a gene: 2. This CDR3 contains 13 residues. The CDR3 spells CASRGDSSYEQYF. The CDR3 DNA sequence: TGTGCCAGCAGAGGGGACAGCTCCTACGAGCAGTACTTC.

The rearrangement uses TRBV5-1 and TRBJ2-1, with TRBD1 matching 10 bases. Germline loops: CDR1 SGHRS, CDR2 YFSETQ. This CDR3 is 15 amino acids long. J lost 8 bases, V lost 8 bases, and 13 bases had no gene match. CDR3 bases: TGCGCCAGTGCTCGGCCGGGACAGGGGTCTGATGAGCAGTTCTTC. This sequence encodes CASARPGQGSDEQFF. Full variable domain (missing parts from reference TRBV5-1 and TRBJ2-1): KAGVTQTPRYLIKTRGQQVTLSCSPISGHRSVSWYQQTPGQGLQFLFEYFSETQRNKGNFPGRFSGRQFSNSRSEMNVSTLELGDSALYLCASARPGQGSDEQFFGPGTRLTVL.

The chain combines TRBV24-1 with TRBJ2-3; D might be TRBD1 (6 bases). The CDR3 has 16 residues. CDR1 and CDR2 from the germline V gene are KGHDR and SFDVKD. Trimming removed 7 bases at V and 2 bases at J, with 18 bases between. CDR3 coding DNA: TGTGCCACCAGCGAGGACAGTTTGTGGTCCACAGATACGCAGTATTTT. It is translated as CATSEDSLWSTDTQYF.

A few counts support this clone. The chain joins TRBV10-1 to TRBJ2-3; TRBD2 matches 8 bases. There are 15 residues in the CDR3. CDR1 is WNHNN and CDR2 is SYGVQD in the germline V gene (reference sequence). V lost 5 bases to trimming and J lost 4 bases; unmatched junction nucleotides: 8. The CDR3 DNA reads as TGCGCCAGCAGTCGAAGTAGCGGGATCTCAGATACGCAGTATTTT. It codes for CASSRSSGISDTQYF.

V usage is TRBV27 and J usage is TRBJ1-6; D possibly corresponds to TRBD1 (5 bases). Germline CDR1 and CDR2: MNHEY and SMNVEV (reference sequence). Trimming left V 3 bases short and J 4 bases short, with 7 bases between. The length of the CDR3 is 14 residues. DNA for the CDR3: TGTGCCAGCAGTTTCCGACAGTATAATTCACCCCTCCACTTT. Amino acid sequence: CASSFRQYNSPLHF.

This clone was counted a single time. The V gene is TRBV19, the J gene TRBJ1-2; 7 positions agree with TRBD1. V dropped 6 bases and J dropped 4; count of bases not matched to a gene: 11. The germline gives CDR1 LNHDA, CDR2 SQIVND (reference sequence). The CDR3 loop spans 15 amino acids. CDR3 bases: TGTGCCAGTAGAACCATTGGGACAGATCTCTATGGCTACACCTTC. This translates into CASRTIGTDLYGYTF.

V usage is TRBV27 and J usage is TRBJ2-1; 8 bases align to TRBD2. CDR1 is MNHEY and CDR2 is SMNVEV in the germline V gene (reference sequence). V lost 2 bases and J lost 9; bases outside the gene matches: 12. CDR3 length equals 16 residues. In DNA form, the CDR3 reads TGTGCCAGCAGTTTAGTCCTGCCGGGAGGGCCGGGTGAGCAGTTCTTC. Encoded protein: CASSLVLPGGPGEQFF.

The V and J genes are TRBV9 and TRBJ2-3, with D perhaps TRBD2 (6 bases). With 0 bases removed from V and 1 base from J, the gap between germline ends came to 15 bases. Germline CDR1 is SGDLS and CDR2 is YYNGEE. This CDR3 is built from 17 residues. The CDR3: CASSVDLGLAGTDTQYF. The CDR3 DNA sequence: TGTGCCAGCAGCGTAGACCTCGGTTTAGCGGGCACAGATACGCAGTATTTT.

Concerning this clone: The sample has other DNA sequences that encode this CDR3 too. This chain links TRBV18 with TRBJ1-1, with 9 bases lining up with TRBD1. V lost 3 bases and J lost 4; bases outside the gene matches: 0. CDR3 length: 13 amino acids. Germline V gene lookup returns CDR1 KGHSH and CDR2 LQKENI. CDR3 coding DNA: TGTGCCAGCTCACCGACAGGGGGCACTGAAGCTTTCTTT. It translates to CASSPTGGTEAFF.

V usage is TRBV27 and J usage is TRBJ2-7, with TRBD1 matching over 12 bases. There are 15 residues in the CDR3. Germline lookup yields CDR1 MNHEY and CDR2 SMNVEV (reference sequence). The V gene end was trimmed by 4 bases and the J gene end by 7 bases; junction bases not matched to a gene: 8. CDR3 amino acids: CASSWGTGGSGEQYF. The CDR3 nucleotides read TGTGCCAGCAGTTGGGGGACAGGGGGCTCGGGGGAGCAGTACTTC.

The gene calls are TRBV9 and TRBJ2-1; the match to TRBD2 covers 10 bases. The CDR3 has 15 residues. The V and J ends lost 4 bases and 4 bases, in that order; junction bases with no gene match: 5. The V gene's germline CDR1 is SGDLS and CDR2 YYNGEE. The CDR3 protein is CASSSSGRGYNEQFF. CDR3 coding DNA: TGTGCCAGCAGCTCTAGCGGGAGAGGGTACAATGAGCAGTTCTTC. Full variable domain (remainder filled in from reference TRBV9 and TRBJ2-1): DSGVTQTPKHLITATGQRVTLRCSPRSGDLSVYWYQQSLDQGLQFLIQYYNGEERAKGNILERFSAQQFPDLHSELNLSSLELGDSALYFCASSSSGRGYNEQFFGPGTRLTVL.